Each of the 11 T cell receptor beta chains below was sequenced from the same sample in a study of CD8 T cells in Susac syndrome. Reverse transcription of roughly 0.45 to 1 ug RNA used random hexamers. TCRdb re-derived calls from the immunoSEQ multiplex PCR reads in MiXCR, one entry per CDR3 protein. The table includes fewer than 300,000 distinct CDR3 sequences, 80% to 90% detected once. Sequencing was carried out using CD8+ T cells from PBMCs. The receptors were sampled from a human donor with multiple sclerosis.

The rearrangement links TRBV7-9 to TRBJ2-7; 11 bases agree with TRBD1. V was clipped by 6 bases and J by 0 bases; unmatched bases: 10. There are 17 residues in the CDR3. Germline V gene lookup returns CDR1 SEHNR and CDR2 FQNEAQ (reference sequence). This CDR3 is CASSRIGTGGFSYEQYF. The CDR3 DNA reads as TGTGCCAGCAGTCGTATCGGGACAGGGGGTTTCTCCTACGAGCAGTACTTC. Full variable domain (remainder filled in from reference TRBV7-9 and TRBJ2-7): DTGVSQNPRHKITKRGQNVTFRCDPISEHNRLYWYRQTLGQGPEFLTYFQNEAQLEKSRLLSDRFSAERPKGSFSTLEIQRTEQGDSAMYLCASSRIGTGGFSYEQYFGPGTRLTVT.

This clonotype was seen a single time. CDR3: CASSGLLGGRADTQYF. The DNA of the CDR3 is TGTGCCAGCAGTGGGCTTTTGGGCGGGAGAGCAGATACGCAGTATTTT. The V and J genes are TRBV28 and TRBJ2-3, with 7 bases aligning to TRBD2. The CDR3 extends over 16 amino acids. Germline loops: CDR1 MDHEN, CDR2 SYDVKM. Unmatched junction bases numbered 12, after V lost 5 bases and J lost 4 bases.

V usage is TRBV20-1 and J usage is TRBJ2-7; TRBD1 is a possible D gene (5 bases). Trimming shortened V by 1 base and J by 0 bases, and 10 bases separated the two germline ends. The germline gives CDR1 DFQATT, CDR2 SNEGSKA (reference sequence). CDR3 length: 14 residues. Here the CDR3 reads CSARGRTFSYEQYF. In DNA, the CDR3 is TGCAGTGCTAGAGGACGGACATTCTCCTACGAGCAGTACTTC.

The chain carries TRBV27 and TRBJ2-7, with TRBD2 matching 9 bases. The CDR3 length is 14 residues. With 2 bases clipped from V and 4 bases from J, the junction kept 3 bases outside the gene matches. In germline, CDR1 is MNHEY, CDR2 SMNVEV (reference sequence). In DNA, the CDR3 is TGTGCCAGCAGTTTAGCGGGAGGGGAATACGAGCAGTACTTC. Amino acid sequence: CASSLAGGEYEQYF.

The chain employs TRBV28 and TRBJ1-5; tentatively, D is TRBD1 (5 bases). V lost 7 bases and J lost 0, with 19 bases in between. The CDR3 is made up of 17 amino acids. Per the germline V gene, CDR1 is MDHEN and CDR2 is SYDVKM. CDR3 residues: CASTLITGTYSNQPQHF. CDR3 nucleotides: TGTGCCAGCACCCTTATTACTGGGACGTATAGCAATCAGCCCCAGCATTTT.

The rearrangement joins TRBV27 to TRBJ2-5; 8 bases map to TRBD2. The CDR3 consists of 16 residues. The ends lost 2 bases at V and 6 bases at J; junction bases unmatched: 11. Germline lookup yields CDR1 MNHEY and CDR2 SMNVEV (reference sequence). The CDR3: CASSLISAGGVQTQYF. The CDR3 DNA follows: TGTGCCAGCAGTTTAATCTCGGCGGGAGGTGTACAGACCCAGTACTTC.

The V call is TRBV27, the J call TRBJ2-7, with a possible D match to TRBD1 (6 bases). The V gene lost 2 bases and the J gene lost 7 bases, with 15 bases spanning the gap. The germline CDR1 and CDR2 sequences are MNHEY and SMNVEV (reference sequence). This CDR3 spans 14 amino acids. The CDR3 nucleotides read TGTGCCAGCAGTTTAGACAGGCTCCTGGGGGAGCAGTACTTC. It specifies CASSLDRLLGEQYF.

The V gene is TRBV9, the J gene TRBJ1-1, with TRBD1 matching over 7 bases. V gave up 3 bases and J gave up 1 base; unmatched junction bases: 3. The CDR3 is made up of 14 amino acids. From germline, CDR1 is SGDLS and CDR2 YYNGEE. CDR3 sequence reads: CASSEGQPNTEAFF. CDR3 coding DNA: TGTGCCAGCAGCGAGGGACAGCCGAACACTGAAGCTTTCTTT.

J is TRBJ1-2 and V is TRBV29-1; D remains unclear. V was pared by 3 bases and J by 3 bases, with 8 bases between. CDR1 and CDR2 (germline): SQVTM, ANQGSEA. CDR3 length equals 12 residues. The CDR3 coding sequence is TGCAGCGTTGATAGTACGGACTATGGCTACACCTTC. Amino acid sequence: CSVDSTDYGYTF. Filled out from reference TRBV29-1 and TRBJ1-2, the complete variable domain reads SAVISQKPSRDICQRGTSLTIQCQVDSQVTMMFWYRQQPGQSLTLIATANQGSEATYESGFVIDKFPISRPNLTFSTLTVSNMSPEDSSIYLCSVDSTDYGYTFGSGTRLTVV.

This chain uses TRBV27 with TRBJ2-7; D perhaps matches TRBD1 (5 bases). V was cut by 6 bases and J by 2 bases, with 20 bases left in between. CDR1 and CDR2 (germline): MNHEY, SMNVEV (reference sequence). This CDR3 region has 16 residues. This chain's CDR3 is CASSLQDPTAAYEQYF. In DNA form, the CDR3 reads TGTGCCAGCAGCCTACAAGACCCGACAGCAGCCTACGAGCAGTACTTC.

In regard to this clonotype: The junction and the germline gene differ at one end; a read error may be behind it. The genes are TRBV7-7 and TRBJ2-1; TRBD2 is a possible D gene (6 bases). The CDR3 contains 13 residues. Germline V gene lookup returns CDR1 SSHAT and CDR2 FNYEAQ (reference sequence). CDR3 sequence reads: CASSPQLGRRQFF. The CDR3 nucleotides are TGTGCTAGCAGCCCGCAGTTAGGGAGGAGGCAGTTCTTC.